The next 19 T cell receptor beta chains were all read from a single sample in a study of regulatory T cells in long-lasting Graves disease. Sequencing libraries for TCR beta were prepared with iRepertoire HTBI primers and Arm-PCR of CDR3 regions. Using its own MiXCR run on the multiplex PCR reads, TCRdb lists one record per CDR3 protein. The sample contains about 660,000 distinct CDR3 sequences, around 32% of which appear only once. Regarding time point: persistent/refractory GD, antithyroid drugs over 5 years with positive TRAb. PBMCs provided the RNA from which the TCR library was made. The sequencing used peripheral blood mononuclear cells (PBMCs), collected when the disease was refractory, from a patient treated with antithyroid drugs. These receptors all come from a female donor with Graves disease.

The rearrangement joins TRBV12-3 or TRBV12-4 to TRBJ2-5, with 12 bases identical to TRBD2. The CDR3 has 17 residues. V trimming: 4 bases; J trimming: 5 bases; junction bases outside the gene matches: 11. In nucleotides, the CDR3 is TGTGCCAGCAGTTCGGGACTAGCGGGCCCAGTTGGGGAGACCCAGTACTTC. It codes for CASSSGLAGPVGETQYF.

The gene calls are TRBV5-1 and TRBJ1-2; D is perhaps TRBD1 (6 bases). This CDR3 spans 16 amino acids. The V gene lost 1 base and the J gene lost 2 bases, with 15 bases spanning the gap. Germline assignment: CDR1 SGHRS and CDR2 YFSETQ. In DNA, the CDR3 is TGCGCCAGCAGCTTGAGCGACGTGGGGGCGAACTATGGCTACACCTTC. It codes for CASSLSDVGANYGYTF.

This clonotype was counted only a few times. This sequence joins TRBV2 and TRBJ2-2; TRBD2 matches at 7 bases. Germline V gene lookup returns CDR1 SNHLY and CDR2 FYNNEI. This CDR3 region has 16 residues. V dropped 7 bases and J dropped 4; count of bases not matched to a gene: 12. The CDR3 nucleotides are TGTGCCAGCAAAGGGTTGGCGGGAGCGTCCACCGGGGAGCTGTTTTTT. Translation gives CASKGLAGASTGELFF.

This sequence joins TRBV19 and TRBJ1-5; tentatively, D is TRBD1 (5 bases). Germline loops: CDR1 LNHDA, CDR2 SQIVND (reference sequence). The CDR3 totals 12 residues. Trimming left V 8 bases short and J 16 bases short, with 21 bases between. The CDR3 region is CASGGLDDGPHF. The CDR3 DNA reads as TGTGCCAGTGGGGGACTCGACGACGGACCACATTTT.

This clonotype was seen only a few times. J is TRBJ2-7 and V is TRBV11-2, with D maybe TRBD2 (5 bases). This CDR3 spans 14 amino acids. CDR1 and CDR2 (germline): SGHAT, FQNNGV. The V and J ends lost 1 base and 2 bases respectively, with 9 bases between them. The CDR3 loop is CASSLGVSAYEQYF. For the CDR3, the DNA is TGTGCCAGCAGCTTAGGGGTTAGCGCCTACGAGCAGTACTTC.

The J gene is TRBJ1-1, the V gene TRBV5-1, with a tentative D call TRBD1 (6 bases). CDR3 length: 15 amino acids. Germline lookup yields CDR1 SGHRS and CDR2 YFSETQ. Trimming removed 3 bases from V and 5 bases from J, with 17 bases in between. The CDR3 nucleotides are TGCGCCAGCAGCTATCACCCGACAGGAACGACTGAAGCTTTCTTT. It translates to CASSYHPTGTTEAFF.

This clonotype has just a few counts. The CDR3 bases are TGTGCCAGCAGTGGCCTGACAGGGGGCAGGAGTGGCTACACCTTC. It codes for CASSGLTGGRSGYTF. The gene calls are TRBV2 and TRBJ1-2, with 10 bases fitting TRBD1. The CDR3 runs to 15 residues. V lost 4 bases and J lost 7; bases outside the gene matches: 9. Germline assignment: CDR1 SNHLY and CDR2 FYNNEI.

CDR3 amino acids: CASSRQVGTGVYEQYF. The CDR3 DNA follows: TGTGCCAGCTCACGGCAGGTTGGGACAGGTGTCTACGAGCAGTACTTC. The chain combines TRBV18 with TRBJ2-7; 8 nucleotides line up with TRBD1. Germline trimming cut 4 bases from V and 3 bases from J; bases unmatched to any gene: 11. This CDR3 spans 16 amino acids. Germline CDR1 and CDR2: KGHSH and LQKENI.

This rearrangement joins TRBV29-1 to TRBJ1-2; 8 nucleotides match TRBD1. V gave up 5 bases and J gave up 4 bases; unmatched junction bases: 6. Per the germline V gene, CDR1 is SQVTM and CDR2 is ANQGSEA. The CDR3 contains 13 residues. In DNA form, the CDR3 reads TGCAGCGTTCAGGACAGGGTGGGCTATGGCTACACCTTC. This gives the protein CSVQDRVGYGYTF.

This CDR3 reads CASIGVLETQYF. In DNA, the CDR3 is TGTGCCAGCATTGGCGTCCTTGAGACCCAGTACTTC. The chain joins TRBV7-9 to TRBJ2-4; D remains ambiguous. The J call is uncertain, as TRBJ2-5 better fits the DNA end. CDR1 and CDR2 from the germline V gene are SEHNR and FQNEAQ (reference sequence). The CDR3 length is 12 residues.

For the CDR3, the DNA is TGTGCCAGCAGTTTATCCCATCGCGAAGGGGGAAACGGGGAGCTGTTTTTT. Translating gives CASSLSHREGGNGELFF. The chain is built from TRBV7-6 and TRBJ2-2; D may be TRBD1 (6 bases). Germline lookup yields CDR1 SGHVS and CDR2 FNYEAQ. The CDR3 totals 17 residues. The ends were cut back, 6 bases at V and 7 bases at J, with 24 bases in the middle.

The sample holds a few counts of this clonotype. This chain connects TRBV7-2 to TRBJ1-2; no clear D. Germline-derived CDR1 and CDR2 are SGHTA and FQGNSA. Trimming removed 4 bases from V and 7 bases from J, with 7 bases in between. The CDR3 has 11 residues. The CDR3 DNA is TGTGCCAGCAGCTACCTACGTGGCTACACCTTC. Protein product: CASSYLRGYTF.

V gene TRBV5-4 combines with J gene TRBJ1-2, with D possibly being TRBD1 (6 bases). Germline values: CDR1 SGHNT, CDR2 YYREEE (reference sequence). This CDR3 is 15 amino acids long. The ends were cut back, 1 base at V and 7 bases at J, with 17 bases in the middle. The chain's CDR3 is CASSLSTARGRGYTF. The DNA of the CDR3 is TGTGCCAGCAGCTTGAGTACTGCCAGGGGACGTGGCTACACCTTC.

The sample holds many counts of this clonotype. This chain links TRBV29-1 with TRBJ1-1, with D perhaps matching TRBD1 (6 bases). The CDR3 has 13 amino acids. Looked up from germline, CDR1 is SQVTM and CDR2 is ANQGSEA. V lost 6 bases, J lost 0 bases, and 11 bases lay in between. The CDR3 loop is CSVGQRLNTEAFF. The CDR3 DNA sequence: TGCAGCGTCGGACAGAGGCTGAACACTGAAGCTTTCTTT.

This clonotype was counted a few times. V and J are TRBV10-2 and TRBJ1-6; no clear D gene. The CDR3 sequence is 13 residues long. V lost 2 bases and J lost 3, with 2 bases in between. Germline V gene data show CDR1 as WSHSY and CDR2 as SAAADI. The CDR3 reads CASSEVYNSPLHF. The CDR3 region has the DNA TGCGCCAGCAGTGAGGTCTATAATTCACCCCTCCACTTT.

This clonotype has a handful of counts. V and J are TRBV2 and TRBJ1-1, with D possibly being TRBD1 (5 bases). Germline V lookup: CDR1 SNHLY, CDR2 FYNNEI. There are 14 residues in the CDR3. V gave up 1 base and J gave up 10 bases, with 16 bases separating them. The CDR3 nucleotides read TGTGCCAGCAGTGAAGGGCTGGGGCGGAGGGGAGCTTTCTTT. This codes for CASSEGLGRRGAFF.

J is TRBJ2-7 and V is TRBV6-2 or TRBV6-3, with D tentatively TRBD1 or TRBD2 (5 bases each). Germline V gene lookup returns CDR1 MNHEY and CDR2 SVGEGT. Trimming took 8 bases from V and 3 from J, leaving 17 bases between them. This CDR3 region has 14 residues. The CDR3 nucleotides are TGTGCCAGCGGGGGTCCCTGGCGGAACTACGAGCAGTACTTC. Its protein product is CASGGPWRNYEQYF.

On this clonotype itself: Possible read error: a much larger clone is one base away. The rearrangement links TRBV15 to TRBJ2-7; a weak D match, TRBD1 (6 bases). This CDR3 spans 14 amino acids. Germline V CDR1 and CDR2: LNHNV, YYDKDF (reference sequence). CDR3 protein: CATSRGNRVGEQHF. The CDR3 nucleotides are TGTGCCACCAGCAGAGGTAACAGGGTGGGCGAGCAGCACTTC.

The chain recombines TRBV19 with TRBJ1-6, with D possibly being TRBD1 (5 bases). Germline V gene lookup returns CDR1 LNHDA and CDR2 SQIVND (reference sequence). There are 15 residues in the CDR3. Trimming took off 7 bases at V and 5 bases at J, with 15 bases between the two ends. The CDR3 DNA reads as TGTGCCAGTATGGGAGGACAAGGAAATAATTCACCCCTCCACTTT. Its translation: CASMGGQGNNSPLHF.